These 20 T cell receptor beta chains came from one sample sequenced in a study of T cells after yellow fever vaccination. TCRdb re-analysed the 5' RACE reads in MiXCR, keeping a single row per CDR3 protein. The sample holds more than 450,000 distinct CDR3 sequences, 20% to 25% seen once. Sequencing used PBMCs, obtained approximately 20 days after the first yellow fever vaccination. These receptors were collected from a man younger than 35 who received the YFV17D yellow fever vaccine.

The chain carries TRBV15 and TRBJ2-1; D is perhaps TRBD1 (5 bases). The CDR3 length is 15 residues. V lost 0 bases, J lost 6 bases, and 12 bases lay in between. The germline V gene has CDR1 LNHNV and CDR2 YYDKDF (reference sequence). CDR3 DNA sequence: TGTGCCACCAGCAGAGATCAGGGCCAGGCCAATGAGCAGTTCTTC. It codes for CATSRDQGQANEQFF.

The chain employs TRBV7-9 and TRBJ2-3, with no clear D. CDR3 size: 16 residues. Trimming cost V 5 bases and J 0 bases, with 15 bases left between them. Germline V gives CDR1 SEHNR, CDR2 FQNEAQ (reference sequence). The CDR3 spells CASSTSGKSSTDTQYF. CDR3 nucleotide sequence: TGTGCCAGCAGCACTTCAGGAAAATCTAGCACAGATACGCAGTATTTT.

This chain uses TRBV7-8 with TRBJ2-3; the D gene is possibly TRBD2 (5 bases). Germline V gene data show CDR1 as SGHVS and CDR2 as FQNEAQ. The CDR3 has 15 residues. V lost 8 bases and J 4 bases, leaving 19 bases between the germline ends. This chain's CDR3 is CASRLTAEYPDTQYF. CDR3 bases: TGTGCCAGCCGACTTACAGCGGAATACCCAGATACGCAGTATTTT.

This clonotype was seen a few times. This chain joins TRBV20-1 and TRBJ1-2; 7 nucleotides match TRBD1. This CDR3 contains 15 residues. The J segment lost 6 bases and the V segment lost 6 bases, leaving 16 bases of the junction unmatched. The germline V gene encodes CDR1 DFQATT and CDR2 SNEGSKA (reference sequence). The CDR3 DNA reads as TGCAGTGCCCCACCGACACAGGGGTTAAAGGATGGCTACACCTTC. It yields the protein CSAPPTQGLKDGYTF.

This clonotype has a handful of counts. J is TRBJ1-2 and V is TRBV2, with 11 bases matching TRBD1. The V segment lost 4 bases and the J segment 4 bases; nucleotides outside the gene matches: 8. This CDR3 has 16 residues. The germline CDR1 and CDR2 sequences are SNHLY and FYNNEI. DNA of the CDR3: TGTGCCAGCAGTGGGTTCGGACAGGGGGCGAGCTATGGCTACACCTTC. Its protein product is CASSGFGQGASYGYTF.

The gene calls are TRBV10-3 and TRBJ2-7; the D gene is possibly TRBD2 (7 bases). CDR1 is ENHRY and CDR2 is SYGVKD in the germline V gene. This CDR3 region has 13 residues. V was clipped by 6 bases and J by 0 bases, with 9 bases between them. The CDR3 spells CAIRGGPSYEQYF. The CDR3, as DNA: TGTGCCATCAGGGGGGGGCCCTCCTACGAGCAGTACTTC.

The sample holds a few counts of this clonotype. The CDR3 loop is CASSVTGTSGQETQYF. The CDR3 region has the DNA TGTGCCAGCAGCGTAACAGGGACTAGCGGGCAAGAGACCCAGTACTTC. The rearrangement uses TRBV9 and TRBJ2-5, with 12 bases fitting TRBD2. V trimming: 1 base; J trimming: 2 bases; junction bases outside the gene matches: 3. The CDR3 loop spans 16 amino acids. The germline V gene has CDR1 SGDLS and CDR2 YYNGEE. Drawing the rest from reference TRBV9 and TRBJ2-5, the complete variable domain is DSGVTQTPKHLITATGQRVTLRCSPRSGDLSVYWYQQSLDQGLQFLIQYYNGEERAKGNILERFSAQQFPDLHSELNLSSLELGDSALYFCASSVTGTSGQETQYFGPGTRLLVL.

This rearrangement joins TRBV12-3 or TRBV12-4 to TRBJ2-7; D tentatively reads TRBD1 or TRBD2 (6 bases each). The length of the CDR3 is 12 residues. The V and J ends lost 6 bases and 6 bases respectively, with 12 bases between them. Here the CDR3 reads CASRLGGTEQYF. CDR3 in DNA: TGTGCCAGCAGGTTGGGGGGCACCGAGCAGTACTTC.

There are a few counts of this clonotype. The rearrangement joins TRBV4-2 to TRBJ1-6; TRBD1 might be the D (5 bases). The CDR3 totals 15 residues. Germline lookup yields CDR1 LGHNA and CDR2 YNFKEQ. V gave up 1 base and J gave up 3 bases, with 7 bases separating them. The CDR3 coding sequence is TGTGCCAGCAGCCAAGCGGGGGACTATAATTCACCCCTCCACTTT. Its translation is CASSQAGDYNSPLHF.

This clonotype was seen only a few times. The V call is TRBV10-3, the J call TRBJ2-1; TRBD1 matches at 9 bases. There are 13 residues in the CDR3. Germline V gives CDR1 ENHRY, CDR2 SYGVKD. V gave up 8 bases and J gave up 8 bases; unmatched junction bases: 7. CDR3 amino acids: CAIGDRVLDEQFF. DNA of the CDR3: TGTGCCATCGGGGACAGGGTGTTGGATGAGCAGTTCTTC.

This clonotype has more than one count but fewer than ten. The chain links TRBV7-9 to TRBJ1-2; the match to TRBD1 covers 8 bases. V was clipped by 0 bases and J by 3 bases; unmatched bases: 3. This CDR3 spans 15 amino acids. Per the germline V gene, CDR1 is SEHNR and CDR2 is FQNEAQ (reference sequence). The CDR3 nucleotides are TGTGCCAGCAGCTTAGCCCAGGGGGCTCACTATGGCTACACCTTC. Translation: CASSLAQGAHYGYTF.

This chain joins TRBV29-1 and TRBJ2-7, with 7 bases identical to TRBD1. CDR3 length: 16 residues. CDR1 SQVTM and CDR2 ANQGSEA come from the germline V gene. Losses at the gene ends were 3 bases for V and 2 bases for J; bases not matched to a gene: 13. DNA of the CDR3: TGCAGCGTTGAGAGGTCGGGGAAGACAGGGACCTACGAGCAGTACTTC. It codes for CSVERSGKTGTYEQYF.

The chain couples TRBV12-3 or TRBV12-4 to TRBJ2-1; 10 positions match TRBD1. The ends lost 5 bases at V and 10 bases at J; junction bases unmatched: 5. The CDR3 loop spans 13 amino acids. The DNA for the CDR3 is TGTGCCAGCAGTCTTCAGGACAGGGGGGAGCAGTTCTTC. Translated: CASSLQDRGEQFF.

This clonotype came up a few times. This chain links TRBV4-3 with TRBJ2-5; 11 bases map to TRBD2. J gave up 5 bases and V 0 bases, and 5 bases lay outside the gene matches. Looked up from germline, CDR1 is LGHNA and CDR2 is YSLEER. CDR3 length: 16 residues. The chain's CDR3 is CASSQDLAGGGETQYF. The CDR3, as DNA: TGCGCCAGCAGCCAAGATCTAGCGGGGGGTGGTGAGACCCAGTACTTC.

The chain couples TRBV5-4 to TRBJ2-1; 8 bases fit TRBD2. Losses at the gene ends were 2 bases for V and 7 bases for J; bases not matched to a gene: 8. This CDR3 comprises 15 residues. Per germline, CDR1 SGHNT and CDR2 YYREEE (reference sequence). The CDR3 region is CASSLSPAGGNEQFF. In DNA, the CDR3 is TGTGCCAGCAGCTTATCGCCGGCGGGGGGTAATGAGCAGTTCTTC.

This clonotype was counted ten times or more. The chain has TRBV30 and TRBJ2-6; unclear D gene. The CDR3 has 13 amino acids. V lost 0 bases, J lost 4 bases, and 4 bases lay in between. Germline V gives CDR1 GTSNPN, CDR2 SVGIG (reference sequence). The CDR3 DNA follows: TGTGCCTGGAGTGTAGGCGGGGCCAACGTCCTGACTTTC. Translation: CAWSVGGANVLTF. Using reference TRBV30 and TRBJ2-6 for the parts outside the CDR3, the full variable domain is SQTIHQWPATLVQPVGSPLSLECTVEGTSNPNLYWYRQAAGRGLQLLFYSVGIGQISSEVPQNLSASRPQDRQFILSSKKLLLSDSGFYLCAWSVGGANVLTFGAGSRLTVL.

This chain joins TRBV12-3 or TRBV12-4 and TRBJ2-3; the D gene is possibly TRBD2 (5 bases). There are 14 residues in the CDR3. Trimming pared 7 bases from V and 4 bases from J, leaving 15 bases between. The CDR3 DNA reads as TGTGCCAGCACCAAGGACTTTCCCTCAGATACGCAGTATTTT. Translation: CASTKDFPSDTQYF.

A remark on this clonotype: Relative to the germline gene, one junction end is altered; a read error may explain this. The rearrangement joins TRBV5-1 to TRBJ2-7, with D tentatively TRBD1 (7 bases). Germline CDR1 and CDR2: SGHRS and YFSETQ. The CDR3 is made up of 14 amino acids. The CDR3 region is CASSGGTATYEQYF. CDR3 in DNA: TGCGCCAGCAGCGGGGGGACAGCCACCTACGAGCAGTACTTT.

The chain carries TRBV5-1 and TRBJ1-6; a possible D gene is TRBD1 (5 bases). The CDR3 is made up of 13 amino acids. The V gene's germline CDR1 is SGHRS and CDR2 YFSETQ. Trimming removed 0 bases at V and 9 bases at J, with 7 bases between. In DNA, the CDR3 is TGCGCCAGCAGCTTGGGACAGAGTTCACCCCTCCACTTT. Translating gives CASSLGQSSPLHF.

DNA of the CDR3: TGCGCCAGCAGCTTGGGTACAGGGATTGGGGACTATACCTTC. This translates into CASSLGTGIGDYTF. The chain carries TRBV5-1 and TRBJ1-2; tentative D call: TRBD1 (6 bases). V was cut by 0 bases and J by 14 bases, with 20 bases left in between. The CDR3 length is 14 residues. CDR1 is SGHRS and CDR2 is YFSETQ in the germline V gene.